A single TCR beta chain is shown here with its context. Its binding antigen is unknown. Base qualities were left out, and no much larger clone turns up one base away. TCRbeta CDR3 regions were profiled by bias-controlled multiplex PCR amplification of genomic DNA with the immunoSEQ Assay. The study's own analysis went as follows. The absolute abundance of each unique TCRbeta CDR3 region was quantified after sequences were collapsed and filtered. Differential abundance was assessed using a binomial (Fisher-equivalent) model and a beta-binomial model in which time-dependent variance fitted from healthy donors was added. Any clone with fewer than 5 combined templates was excluded, and a clone was called differentially abundant if its Benjamini-Hochberg FDR was below 0.01. Beta-binomial variance was modeled as a function of total template count across the two samples using the form v = (b*log(k)+a)^2. TCRdb obtained this table from immuneACCESS and retained in-frame rearrangements with V and J assigned. These tables miss some clones; where compared with another copy, unresolved V genes account for less than half of the shortfall, and the remainder is unexplained. Clone size and V and J calls were adopted from that table, with D and trimming inferred from the DNA. The sample table records about 85,000 clones; about 88% of these occur just once. Around 19% of the sample is taken by the ten largest.

The data were taken from a study of identifying expanded T cells in peripheral blood (dated by TCRdb to about 2019). Background for the entire study: Four technical replicates, made by sequencing separate aliquots from the same pool of genomic DNA, were compared pairwise. Here is what the overall study found, with its caveats: Across all healthy-donor time intervals, the beta-binomial model significantly lowered both the number of clones called differentially abundant and the false-positive rate. For all healthy donors, the variance in clone template counts between approximately two-week samples rose significantly as total template count increased. It was expected by the authors that biological variance in healthy repertoires might increase further over much longer intervals, such as months to years. The binomial model flagged approximately 1.2 differentially abundant clones between technical replicates, compared with approximately 15 over approximately two weeks and roughly 19 over about 4 weeks.

The CDR3 measures 19 amino acids from cysteine to phenylalanine. The kept DNA is CDR3 alone, 57 bases in frame from the first base. The germline V gene gives CDR1 as SNHLY and CDR2 as FYNNEI. Germline trimming amounts to 3 bases on V and 1 base on J, with 12 as the count of junction bases outside the gene matches. During the collection period, no infections or other immune events were recorded for the healthy donors. Healthy-donor blood repertoires served as a training cohort to calibrate time-dependent variance in a beta-binomial model of T-cell clone differential abundance. The training cohort included approximately ten healthy donors, of whom 3 were female and 7 were male. The donors were between roughly 25 and 64 years old, with an average age of roughly 40 years. Whole blood, obtained from a commercial supplier, was collected from each healthy donor at three time points spaced roughly 2 weeks apart. Genomic DNA was extracted from unsorted whole blood for immunosequencing.

The chain employs TRBV2 and TRBJ2-3, and TRBD2 aligns with 11 junction nucleotides. This TCR was recovered from a person aged 18-69 years in good health. Sequenced: blood. The CDR3 has the sequence CASSEFVAGGPAGTDTQYF. The sequenced DNA: TGTGCCAGCAGTGAGTTTGTAGCGGGGGGGCCTGCTGGCACAGATACGCAGTATTTT.